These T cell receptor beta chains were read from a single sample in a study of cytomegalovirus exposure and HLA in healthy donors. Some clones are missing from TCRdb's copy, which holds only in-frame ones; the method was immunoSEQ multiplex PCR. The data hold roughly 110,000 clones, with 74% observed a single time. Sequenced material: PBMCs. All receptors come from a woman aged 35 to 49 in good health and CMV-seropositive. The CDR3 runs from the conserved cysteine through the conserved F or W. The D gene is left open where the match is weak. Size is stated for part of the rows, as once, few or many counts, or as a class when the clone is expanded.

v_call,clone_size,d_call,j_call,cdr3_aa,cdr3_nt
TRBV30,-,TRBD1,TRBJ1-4,CAWNWARTAGGRYNEKLFF,TGTGCCTGGAATTGGGCCAGGACAGCAGGGGGCCGATATAATGAAAAACTGTTTTTT
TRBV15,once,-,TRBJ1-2,CATSSLTRDTGYTF,TGTGCCACCAGCAGCCTGACCCGGGACACCGGCTACACCTTC
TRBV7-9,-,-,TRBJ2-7,CASSRVPAYEQYF,TGTGCCAGCAGCCGAGTTCCGGCCTACGAGCAGTACTTC
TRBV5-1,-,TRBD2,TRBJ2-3,CASSLGQLAGGLDTQYF,TGCGCCAGCAGCTTGGGCCAACTAGCGGGGGGGCTTGATACGCAGTATTTT
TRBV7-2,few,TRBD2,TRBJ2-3,CASSLGASGGAGTQYF,TGTGCCAGCAGCTTAGGGGCTAGCGGGGGGGCCGGTACGCAGTATTTT
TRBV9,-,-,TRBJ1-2,CASSPREADRGYTF,TGTGCCAGCAGCCCCAGGGAGGCAGATCGCGGCTACACCTTC
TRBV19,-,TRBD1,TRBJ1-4,CASRKDRGEKLFF,TGTGCCAGTAGGAAGGACAGGGGCGAAAAACTGTTTTTT
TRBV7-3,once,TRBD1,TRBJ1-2,CASSSNGQGGYTF,TGTGCCAGCAGCTCCAACGGACAGGGTGGCTACACCTTC
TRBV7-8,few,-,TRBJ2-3,CASSLSRVEGDTQYF,TGTGCCAGCAGCTTATCTAGAGTGGAGGGAGATACGCAGTATTTT
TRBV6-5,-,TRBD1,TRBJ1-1,CASSSPGQGRTEAFF,TGTGCCAGCAGTTCACCGGGACAGGGAAGAACTGAAGCTTTCTTT
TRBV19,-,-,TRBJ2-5,CASSVSGETQYF,TGTGCCAGTAGTGTCTCCGGAGAGACCCAGTACTTC
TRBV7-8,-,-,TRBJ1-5,CASTSEPSQGTSNQPQHF,TGTGCCAGCACCTCAGAACCCTCACAGGGCACCAGCAATCAGCCCCAGCATTTT